A selection of T cell receptor beta chains follows, all from one sample in a study of OX40 agonist ivuxolimab in advanced cancers. Sequencing was performed with immunoSEQ multiplex PCR; in TCRdb, only in-frame clones are kept and a portion is missing. This sample yields roughly 6,000 clones, of which around 81% are seen a single time; 20% to 25% belongs to the top ten. The material sequenced was CD4+ or CD8+ T cells sorted from blood, taken in a trial of the OX40 agonist ivuxolimab. Receptor source: an adult with an advanced solid tumor such as melanoma, head and neck, liver or kidney cancer. The CDR3 runs from the conserved cysteine through the conserved F or W. Fields, in order: V gene, J gene, clone size, D gene, CDR3 DNA, CDR3 protein. D genes are given only for firm matches. Some rows have no size entry. The others give once, few or many, or a class for an expanded clone.

TRBV4-2	TRBJ2-7	-	TRBD1	TGTGCCAGCAGCCAGTTGGGACAGGGGCCCTACGAGCAGTACTTC	CASSQLGQGPYEQYF
TRBV5-3	TRBJ2-1	few	-	TGTGCCAGAAGCCCCGCATCGTCCCGACGGCGTAATGAGCAGTTCTTC	CARSPASSRRRNEQFF
TRBV19	TRBJ2-3	-	-	TGTGCCAGTAGTATGGCTTGGGGATTGGATACGCAGTATTTT	CASSMAWGLDTQYF
TRBV4-2	TRBJ1-4	-	TRBD1	TGTGCCAGCAAGCTTGACAGGGGTGGTGAAAAACTGTTTTTT	CASKLDRGGEKLFF
TRBV9	TRBJ1-1	-	TRBD1	TGTGCCAGCAGCCCACGGACAGGGGGGATGAACACTGAAGCTTTCTTT	CASSPRTGGMNTEAFF
TRBV6-5	TRBJ1-5	-	TRBD1	TGTGCCAGCAGCACAGGGGGAGGTCAGCCCCAGCATTTT	CASSTGGGQPQHF
TRBV6-6	TRBJ2-5	-	-	TGTGCCAGCAGTTATCGGGCTCTCCAAGAGACCCAGTACTTC	CASSYRALQETQYF
TRBV9	TRBJ2-1	-	-	TGTGCCAGCAGCGTAGATGGGGGATTGGGTACTGAGCAGTTCTTC	CASSVDGGLGTEQFF
TRBV2	TRBJ1-5	-	TRBD1	TGTGCCAGCAGTCACGATACAGGGGGACGCAATCAGCCCCAGCATTTT	CASSHDTGGRNQPQHF
TRBV4-2	TRBJ2-5	-	TRBD2	TGTGCCAGCAGCCAAGATGGTCCGGCTAGCGGGGGGTGGGAGACCCAGTACTTC	CASSQDGPASGGWETQYF
TRBV9	TRBJ1-6	once	-	TGTGCCAGCAGCGTAATCAGGGAAAATTCACCCCTCCACTTT	CASSVIRENSPLHF
TRBV6-5	TRBJ2-5	few	-	TGTGCCAGCAGTTTCCTGAGACAGCAAGAGACCCAGTACTTC	CASSFLRQQETQYF
TRBV27	TRBJ2-5	-	TRBD2	TGTGCCAGCTCGGTAGCGGGGGGGCAGGGGGAGACCCAGTACTTC	CASSVAGGQGETQYF
TRBV6-6	TRBJ1-5	few	-	TGTGCCAGCAGTTTCTCAGGGAGCAATCAGCCCCAGCATTTT	CASSFSGSNQPQHF
TRBV6-5	TRBJ2-1	-	TRBD1	TGTGCCAGCAGTTGGACAGGGAATGAGCAGTTCTTC	CASSWTGNEQFF
TRBV7-9	TRBJ1-2	-	-	TGTGCCAGCAGCTCGGACAGCGGGGATCCTTATGGCTACACCTTC	CASSSDSGDPYGYTF
TRBV6-5	TRBJ1-6	-	-	TGTGCCAGCAGTTATGAGGCGAATAATTCACCCCTCCACTTT	CASSYEANNSPLHF
TRBV28	TRBJ1-3	-	-	TGTGCCAGCAGTCCCCTCTCCTTAAGCTCTGGAAACACCATATATTTT	CASSPLSLSSGNTIYF
TRBV7-9	TRBJ2-1	few	-	TGTGCCAGCAGCGAAACAACAAGGGGTGGCTCCTACAATGAGCAGTTCTTC	CASSETTRGGSYNEQFF
TRBV7-9	TRBJ2-7	-	-	TGTGCCAGCAGCTTAGCCGGGGCGCACGAGCAGTACTTC	CASSLAGAHEQYF
TRBV27	TRBJ1-5	-	-	TGTGCCAGCAGTTTATCCGGGACACGGCAGCCCCAGCATTTT	CASSLSGTRQPQHF
TRBV7-6	TRBJ2-3	-	-	TGTGCCAGCAGCTTAATGGGGGAGGAAGATACGCAGTATTTT	CASSLMGEEDTQYF
TRBV4-1	TRBJ1-1	-	-	TGCGCCAGCAGCCACTCCTTCGGACGACAGCACACTGAAGCTTTCTTT	CASSHSFGRQHTEAFF
TRBV6-5	TRBJ1-2	-	-	TGTGCCACCCCGGAACTGGACGGCTACACCTTC	CATPELDGYTF
TRBV21-1	TRBJ2-2	-	-	TGTGCCAGCAGCAAACGTCTAGGGCAGATCAACACCGGGGAGCTGTTTTTT	CASSKRLGQINTGELFF
TRBV11-2	TRBJ1-2	-	-	TGTGCCAGCAGCCCAATATTAGGGGGAGGCTACACCTTC	CASSPILGGGYTF
TRBV2	TRBJ2-1	-	-	TGTGCCAGCAGCTTAGGTGAGCAGTTCTTC	CASSLGEQFF
TRBV6-1	TRBJ1-4	-	TRBD1	TGTGCCAGCAGTGACTTTCTGGGACAGGGGGGCGAAAAACTGTTTTTT	CASSDFLGQGGEKLFF
TRBV4-3	TRBJ1-1	-	-	TGCGCCAGCAGCCTGAAGACTCAGGGTGGCAACACTGAAGCTTTCTTT	CASSLKTQGGNTEAFF
TRBV30	TRBJ1-4	-	TRBD1	TGTGCCTGGAATGGGGACAGGCACACCTTATTT	CAWNGDRHTLF
TRBV5-1	TRBJ2-7	-	TRBD1	TGCGCCAGCAGCTTGGAGGTCAGGGGGTTAGGTGAGCAGTACTTC	CASSLEVRGLGEQYF
TRBV19	TRBJ1-1	-	-	TGTGCCAGTAGTACACAGGGCCCGAACACTGAAGCTTTCTTT	CASSTQGPNTEAFF
TRBV11-2	TRBJ1-1	-	-	TGTGCCAGCAGCCCACCGACGGATGTATCAGCTTTCTTT	CASSPPTDVSAFF
TRBV18	TRBJ2-3	-	TRBD2	TGTGCCAGCTCGCCAAGTTTAGGCGGGGGGGCCACAGATACGCAGTATTTT	CASSPSLGGGATDTQYF
TRBV29-1	TRBJ2-7	-	-	TGCAGCGTTGGGGGCGGCAGCACCTACGAGCAGTACTTC	CSVGGGSTYEQYF
TRBV11-2	TRBJ2-7	-	TRBD1	TGTGCCAGCATGGAAGATTGGGGACAGGACCACGAGCAGTACTTC	CASMEDWGQDHEQYF
TRBV10-1	TRBJ1-1	-	-	TGCGCCAGCAGTGAGAATTGGGGGGCGCGCGCGGCTTTCTTT	CASSENWGARAAFF
TRBV7-2	TRBJ1-2	-	-	TGTGCCAGCAGCTTAGGGCCGGGGGCTGGCGGCTACACCTTC	CASSLGPGAGGYTF
TRBV9	TRBJ1-1	-	-	TGTGCCAGCAGCGCTTATACGACAGGCCCTGAAGCTTTCTTT	CASSAYTTGPEAFF
TRBV9	TRBJ2-7	-	-	TGTGCCAGCAGCGTCTTCGAGGGGGAGCAGTACTTC	CASSVFEGEQYF
TRBV12-5	TRBJ1-2	-	TRBD1	TGTGCTAGTGGTCCCTGGACAGGCAACTATGGCTACACCTTC	CASGPWTGNYGYTF
TRBV6-1	TRBJ2-7	-	TRBD2	TGTGCCAGCAGGACAGCGGGGTCCCGACCGTACTTC	CASRTAGSRPYF
TRBV7-9	TRBJ1-4	-	-	TGTGCCAGCAACCTAGGGGGGGGTGAAAAACTGTTTTTT	CASNLGGGEKLFF
TRBV30	TRBJ1-2	-	-	TGTGCCTGGAGACACGCCCGATCCGATAACTATGGCTACACCTTC	CAWRHARSDNYGYTF
TRBV4-1	TRBJ2-5	once	-	TGCGCCAGCAGCCAAGTAACAGGGTCAGGTGAGACCCAGTACTTC	CASSQVTGSGETQYF
TRBV29-1	TRBJ2-3	-	TRBD1	TGCAGCGTTGAGGGACAGGGGTACACAGGTACGCAGTATTTT	CSVEGQGYTGTQYF
TRBV6-5	TRBJ2-7	-	-	TGTGCCAGCAGTTACTCGGGTGGGGGTTCCTACGAGCAGTACTTC	CASSYSGGGSYEQYF
TRBV19	TRBJ1-2	-	-	TGTGCCAGTAGTATTGACGAGGGGGGGTATGGCTACACCTTC	CASSIDEGGYGYTF
TRBV6-1	TRBJ2-7	-	-	TGTGCCAGCAGTTTGAGCTCCTACGAGCAGTACTTC	CASSLSSYEQYF
TRBV9	TRBJ2-3	-	TRBD2	TGTGCCAGCAGCGTAGGGACTAGCCATTCAGATACGCAGTATTTT	CASSVGTSHSDTQYF
TRBV6-5	TRBJ2-7	-	TRBD2	TGTGCCAGCTCTCGGGGGGGCTCCGAGCAGTACTTC	CASSRGGSEQYF
TRBV13	TRBJ2-7	-	-	TGTGCCAGCAGCCCAGGACACGCGAGCTCCTACGAGCAGTACTTC	CASSPGHASSYEQYF